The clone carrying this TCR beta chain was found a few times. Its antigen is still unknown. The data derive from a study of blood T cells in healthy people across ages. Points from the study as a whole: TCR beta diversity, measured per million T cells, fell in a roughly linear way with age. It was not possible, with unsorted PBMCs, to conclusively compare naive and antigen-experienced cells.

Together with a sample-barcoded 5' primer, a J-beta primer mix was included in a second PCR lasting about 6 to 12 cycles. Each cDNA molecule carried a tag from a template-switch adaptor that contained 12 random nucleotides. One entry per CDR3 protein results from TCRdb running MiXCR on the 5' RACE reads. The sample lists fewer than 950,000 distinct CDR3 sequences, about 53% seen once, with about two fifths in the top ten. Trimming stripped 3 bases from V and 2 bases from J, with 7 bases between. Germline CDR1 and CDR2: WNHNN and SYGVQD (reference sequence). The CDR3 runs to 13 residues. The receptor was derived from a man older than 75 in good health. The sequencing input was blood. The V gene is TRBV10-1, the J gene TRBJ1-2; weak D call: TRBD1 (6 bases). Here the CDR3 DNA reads TGCGCCAGCAGTGACAGGGGCAACTATGGCTACACCTTC. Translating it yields CASSDRGNYGYTF.